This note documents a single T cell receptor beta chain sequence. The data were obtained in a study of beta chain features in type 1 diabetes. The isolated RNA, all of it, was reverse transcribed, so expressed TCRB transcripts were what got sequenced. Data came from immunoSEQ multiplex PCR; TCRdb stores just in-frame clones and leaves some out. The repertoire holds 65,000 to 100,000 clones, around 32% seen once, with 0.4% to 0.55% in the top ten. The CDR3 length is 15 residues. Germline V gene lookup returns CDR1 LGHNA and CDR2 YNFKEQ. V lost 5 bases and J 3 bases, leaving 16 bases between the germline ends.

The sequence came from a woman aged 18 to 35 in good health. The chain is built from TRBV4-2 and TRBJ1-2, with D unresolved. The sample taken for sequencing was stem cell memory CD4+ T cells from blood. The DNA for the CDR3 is TGTGCCAGCAGCTCCCCGGGAAGGGTCGACTATGGCTACACCTTC. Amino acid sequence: CASSSPGRVDYGYTF.